Shown below are 7 T cell receptor beta chains from a single sample sequenced in a study of cytomegalovirus exposure and HLA in healthy donors. PCR involved 60 Vbeta and 13 Jbeta primers. Method: immunoSEQ multiplex PCR; TCRdb's copy keeps in-frame clones and lacks some. The repertoire includes approximately 280,000 clones, 86% of them detected once, and 4% sits in the top ten. Sequencing input: PBMCs. These receptors were obtained from a man in his forties or fifties in good health and CMV-seropositive.

To note about this clone: At the DNA level, this CDR3 is encoded by other sequences in the same sample as well. This chain connects TRBV7-9 to TRBJ1-4; no firm D call. CDR1 is SEHNR, CDR2 FQNEAQ, per germline (reference sequence). The CDR3 is 13 amino acids. Deletions cut 1 base from V and 7 bases from J, with 7 bases between. Here the CDR3 DNA reads TGTGCCAGCAGCTTAGGAGCCGGTGAAAAACTGTTTTTT. Protein sequence: CASSLGAGEKLFF.

The chain recombines TRBV4-3 with TRBJ2-7; TRBD1 aligns across 12 bases. CDR1 is LGHNA, CDR2 YSLEER, per germline. V shed 6 bases, J shed 2 bases, and the junction held 5 bases outside the gene matches. The CDR3 contains 15 residues. The CDR3: CASSDRDRGPYEQYF. CDR3 nucleotide sequence: TGCGCCAGCAGTGACCGGGACAGGGGGCCCTACGAGCAGTACTTC.

V is TRBV6-5 and J is TRBJ2-1; 8 positions agree with TRBD2. The V and J ends lost 6 bases and 9 bases, in that order; junction bases with no gene match: 10. The CDR3 loop spans 14 amino acids. Germline assignment: CDR1 MNHEY and CDR2 SVGAGI. The CDR3 region is CASRQGLARGEQFF. CDR3 coding DNA: TGTGCCAGCAGACAAGGACTAGCTAGGGGTGAGCAGTTCTTC.

The chain employs TRBV19 and TRBJ2-2; TRBD1 aligns across 7 bases. CDR3 length equals 18 residues. With 3 bases clipped from V and 0 bases from J, the junction kept 10 bases outside the gene matches. Germline CDR1 reads LNHDA; CDR2 reads SQIVND (reference sequence). The chain's CDR3 is CASSISGTARSNTGELFF. The CDR3 region has the DNA TGTGCCAGTAGTATCTCCGGGACAGCCCGTTCGAACACCGGGGAGCTGTTTTTT.

The gene calls are TRBV7-2 and TRBJ1-4, with a tentative D call TRBD1 (5 bases). The CDR3 covers 15 residues. V was cut by 2 bases and J by 6 bases, with 13 bases left in between. From germline, CDR1 is SGHTA and CDR2 FQGNSA. CDR3 amino acids: CASSLTLGADEKLFF. CDR3 bases: TGTGCCAGCAGCTTAACCTTAGGGGCGGATGAAAAACTGTTTTTT. Using reference TRBV7-2 and TRBJ1-4 for the parts outside the CDR3, the full variable domain is GAGVSQSPSNKVTEKGKDVELRCDPISGHTALYWYRQSLGQGLEFLIYFQGNSAPDKSGLPSDRFSAERTGGSVSTLTIQRTQQEDSAVYLCASSLTLGADEKLFFGSGTQLSVL.

Of note for this clone: Other DNA sequences of this sample code for an identical CDR3. The J gene is TRBJ1-2, the V gene TRBV5-4; D is ambiguous. The germline V gene has CDR1 SGHNT and CDR2 YYREEE (reference sequence). The CDR3 has 12 amino acids. V lost 3 bases and J lost 4, with 7 bases in between. The CDR3: CASSSGLYGYTF. CDR3 DNA: TGTGCCAGCAGCTCAGGCCTCTATGGCTACACCTTC.

The chain recombines TRBV6-1 with TRBJ2-3; TRBD2 matches 7 bases. CDR3 size: 15 residues. V trimming: 1 base; J trimming: 2 bases; junction bases outside the gene matches: 3. Per the germline V gene, CDR1 is MNHNS and CDR2 is SASEGT. As DNA, the CDR3 is TGTGCCAGCAGTGAAGTGGGGAGGGACACAGATACGCAGTATTTT. This translates into CASSEVGRDTDTQYF.